A selection of T cell receptor beta chains follows, all from one sample in a study of graft-versus-host responses after intestinal transplantation. Produced via immunoSEQ multiplex PCR; TCRdb's table is partial and in-frame only. The data hold 100,000 to 120,000 clones, with 93% observed a single time. These receptors are not linked to any known antigen. The sample here was unstimulated CD8+ T cells sorted from spleen or lymph node cells, taken before intestinal transplant. The receptors derive from a human donor who received an intestinal transplant. Both conserved end residues are part of each CDR3. D genes are given only for firm matches. Size tells how often a clone was seen (once, few, many) or the class of an expanded clone, and some rows leave it out.

d_call	clone_size	v_call	j_call	cdr3_nt	cdr3_aa
TRBD1	once	TRBV10-1	TRBJ2-2	TGCGCCAGCAGTGACCCACAGGGGAAGAGGAACACCGGGGAGCTGTTTTTT	CASSDPQGKRNTGELFF
TRBD1	-	TRBV11-2	TRBJ2-2	TGTGCCAGCAGCCCATGGGCAGGGGGTACGTCCGGGGAGCTGTTTTTT	CASSPWAGGTSGELFF
TRBD1	once	TRBV28	TRBJ2-7	TGTGCCAGCAGACCGACAGGGAGAGCCTACGAGCAGTACTTC	CASRPTGRAYEQYF
-	-	TRBV7-9	TRBJ2-7	TGTGCCAGCAGCCCCCGGGACACACACTACGAGCAGTACTTC	CASSPRDTHYEQYF
-	-	TRBV9	TRBJ2-7	TGTGCCAGCAGCCCCAGTGGGGTATCCTACGAGCAGTACTTC	CASSPSGVSYEQYF
-	-	TRBV27	TRBJ2-7	TGTGCCAGCAGTCCTTACCGGGACTACGAGCAGTACTTC	CASSPYRDYEQYF
TRBD1	-	TRBV15	TRBJ2-1	TGTGCCACCAGGGGACAGGGTTACAATGAGCAGTTCTTC	CATRGQGYNEQFF
TRBD2	-	TRBV27	TRBJ2-1	TGTGCCAGCAGTGCCCCCGGGACTAGCGGATACAATGAGCAGTTCTTC	CASSAPGTSGYNEQFF
TRBD2	few	TRBV9	TRBJ2-5	TGTGCCAGCAGCGTAGTTTCGGGTAGCGGGGAGACCCAGTACTTC	CASSVVSGSGETQYF
-	-	TRBV5-6	TRBJ1-5	TGTGCCAGCAGCTTGGGCAATCAGCCCCAGCATTTT	CASSLGNQPQHF